Each of the 18 T cell receptor beta chains below was sequenced from the same sample in a study of graft-versus-host responses after intestinal transplantation (dated by TCRdb to the early 2020s). What these receptors recognize is not known. Libraries were made using the immunoSEQ multiplex PCR assay. TCRdb limited this immuneACCESS table to in-frame rearrangements with V and J called. A share of clones is missing; checked studies link under half to unresolved V genes, and the rest is unexplained. Within this sample are about 86,000 clones, with 88% of them counted one time only. 0.28% of the sample rests with the top ten. Interpreted using the paper, the time point label stands for: cells obtained before transplantation from donor or recipient. The material sequenced was unstimulated CD4+ T cells sorted from spleen or lymph node cells, taken before transplant. These receptors all stem from a human donor who was the organ donor for an intestinal transplant.

The chain carries TRBV11-1 and TRBJ2-7; 8 nucleotides line up with TRBD1. CDR3 length: 15 amino acids. CDR1 is SGHAT, CDR2 FQDESV, per germline (reference sequence). Trimming cost V 5 bases and J 1 base; bases outside gene matches: 7. The CDR3 DNA is TGTGCCAGCAGCCATACAGGGGGTCATTCCTACGAGCAGTACTTC. Amino acids: CASSHTGGHSYEQYF.

The V call is TRBV11-2, the J call TRBJ2-5; 7 bases fit TRBD2. The DNA end lines up better with TRBJ2-7; the J call may be wrong. Germline CDR1 is SGHAT and CDR2 is FQNNGV. CDR3 length: 18 residues. The CDR3 coding sequence is TGTGCCAGCAGCTTAATCTCCCGCTCACCAGCGGGGACCTACGAGCAGTACTTC. Its translation is CASSLISRSPAGTYEQYF.

The chain has TRBV5-1 and TRBJ2-6, with 7 bases lining up with TRBD1. Germline loops: CDR1 SGHRS, CDR2 YFSETQ. The V gene end was trimmed by 2 bases and the J gene end by 1 base; junction bases not matched to a gene: 9. The length of the CDR3 is 18 residues. CDR3 residues: CASSFATGQPSGANVLTF. For the CDR3, the DNA is TGCGCCAGCAGCTTCGCTACGGGACAGCCATCTGGGGCCAACGTCCTGACTTTC.

The chain combines TRBV5-4 with TRBJ1-2, with 7 bases identical to TRBD1. V gave up 4 bases and J gave up 3 bases; unmatched junction bases: 3. Germline V lookup: CDR1 SGHNT, CDR2 YYREEE (reference sequence). CDR3 size: 13 residues. Here the CDR3 reads CASSADRDYGYTF. As DNA, the CDR3 is TGTGCCAGCAGCGCTGACAGGGACTATGGCTACACCTTC. The full variable domain, with the rest looked up from reference TRBV5-4 and TRBJ1-2, is ETGVTQSPTHLIKTRGQQVTLRCSSQSGHNTVSWYQQALGQGPQFIFQYYREEENGRGNFPPRFSGLQFPNYSSELNVNALELDDSALYLCASSADRDYGYTFGSGTRLTVV.

This chain joins TRBV1 and TRBJ2-1; no DNA check was done on the table's D call, TRBD2. TRBV1 is a listed pseudogene. This CDR3 spans 16 amino acids. In DNA, the CDR3 is TGCACCAGCAGCCACGGAGGACGTGTTCGTTACAATGAGCAGTTCTTC. Translated: CTSSHGGRVRYNEQFF.

This chain links TRBV7-2 with TRBJ1-1; 8 nucleotides align to TRBD1. The CDR3 has 16 amino acids. CDR1 and CDR2 from the germline V gene are SGHTA and FQGNSA. The ends lost 5 bases at V and 5 bases at J; junction bases unmatched: 13. CDR3: CASSPVANRGKTEAFF. The CDR3 bases are TGTGCCAGCAGCCCCGTCGCGAACAGGGGGAAGACTGAAGCTTTCTTT.

The chain couples TRBV9 to TRBJ2-6; TRBD2 aligns across 8 bases. V gave up 2 bases and J gave up 1 base; unmatched junction bases: 8. CDR1 is SGDLS, CDR2 YYNGEE, per germline. The CDR3 covers 18 residues. CDR3 bases: TGTGCCAGCAGCGTCGCCGGGACTAGTGTATCTGGGGCCAACGTCCTGACTTTC. It is translated as CASSVAGTSVSGANVLTF. The whole variable domain, remainder taken from reference TRBV9 and TRBJ2-6, is DSGVTQTPKHLITATGQRVTLRCSPRSGDLSVYWYQQSLDQGLQFLIQYYNGEERAKGNILERFSAQQFPDLHSELNLSSLELGDSALYFCASSVAGTSVSGANVLTFGAGSRLTVL.

CDR3 sequence: CASSRPGAYEQYF. In DNA, the CDR3 is TGTGCCAGCAGTCGCCCGGGGGCCTACGAGCAGTACTTC. The genes are TRBV27 and TRBJ2-7, with a possible D match to TRBD2 (6 bases). Trimming removed 5 bases at V and 2 bases at J, with 10 bases between. The CDR3 is 13 amino acids. The germline CDR1 and CDR2 sequences are MNHEY and SMNVEV (reference sequence).

This chain links TRBV9 with TRBJ2-7; 8 bases align to TRBD2. V gave up 3 bases and J gave up 1 base; unmatched junction bases: 3. The CDR3 is 14 amino acids. Germline CDR1 reads SGDLS; CDR2 reads YYNGEE. The CDR3 here is CASSARGESYEQYF. CDR3 nucleotides: TGTGCCAGCAGCGCGCGGGGGGAGTCCTACGAGCAGTACTTC.

V usage is TRBV11-2 and J usage is TRBJ1-2; a weak D match, TRBD1 (5 bases). This CDR3 is 17 amino acids long. Germline V lookup: CDR1 SGHAT, CDR2 FQNNGV. V shed 1 base and J shed 4 bases, with 19 bases lying between them. The CDR3 is CASSLAPPRVASYGYTF. CDR3 in DNA: TGTGCCAGCAGCTTAGCCCCCCCCAGGGTTGCGAGCTATGGCTACACCTTC.

V and J are TRBV7-9 and TRBJ2-7; D may be TRBD2 (6 bases). CDR1 and CDR2 (germline): SEHNR, FQNEAQ (reference sequence). Trimming removed 5 bases from V and 3 bases from J, with 11 bases in between. The CDR3 loop spans 13 amino acids. The CDR3 here is CASSHAGGYEQYF. The CDR3 bases are TGTGCCAGCAGCCACGCCGGGGGCTACGAGCAGTACTTC.

Only a few counts were recorded for this clone. CDR3 protein: CASSYYRGSSPLHF. CDR3 nucleotides: TGTGCCAGCAGTTACTACAGGGGCAGTTCCCCCCTCCACTTT. The rearrangement uses TRBV6-5 and TRBJ1-6; 7 bases fit TRBD1. The junction had 7 bases not matched to a gene; V was cut back by 1 base and J by 13 bases. The CDR3 consists of 14 residues. Germline values: CDR1 MNHEY, CDR2 SVGAGI.

This chain joins TRBV4-1 and TRBJ2-1; TRBD2 matches at 12 bases. J lost 9 bases, V lost 0 bases, and 12 bases had no gene match. Germline-derived CDR1 and CDR2 are MGHRA and YSYEKL. The CDR3 covers 18 residues. CDR3 sequence: CASSQEYGLAGRPREQFF. The CDR3, as DNA: TGCGCCAGCAGCCAAGAGTACGGACTAGCGGGGAGGCCTCGTGAGCAGTTCTTC.

The rearrangement links TRBV18 to TRBJ1-3; no clear D. Trimming pared 0 bases from V and 2 bases from J, leaving 11 bases between. The CDR3 totals 16 residues. In germline, CDR1 is KGHSH, CDR2 LQKENI. DNA of the CDR3: TGTGCCAGCTCACCACCGAATCTCCGGGCTGGAAACACCATATATTTT. Translating it yields CASSPPNLRAGNTIYF.

The CDR3 sequence: CAWSSPRGARTDTQYF. As DNA, the CDR3 is TGTGCCTGGAGTTCGCCGCGGGGGGCGCGCACAGATACGCAGTATTTT. The chain uses TRBV30 and TRBJ2-3; 8 bases are shared with TRBD2. The length of the CDR3 is 16 residues. Germline V gene data show CDR1 as GTSNPN and CDR2 as SVGIG (reference sequence). J lost 1 base, V lost 2 bases, and 8 bases had no gene match.

The V and J genes are TRBV27 and TRBJ1-5; possibly TRBD1 for D (6 bases). The V gene's germline CDR1 is MNHEY and CDR2 SMNVEV (reference sequence). This CDR3 region has 15 residues. V shed 5 bases and J shed 5 bases, with 16 bases lying between them. CDR3 amino acids: CASSPDRGDYQPQHF. The CDR3 coding sequence is TGTGCCAGCAGTCCGGACAGAGGAGATTATCAGCCCCAGCATTTT.

The chain couples TRBV18 to TRBJ2-7; no definite D call. This CDR3 has 13 residues. With 1 base removed from V and 3 bases from J, the gap between germline ends came to 7 bases. The germline V gene encodes CDR1 KGHSH and CDR2 LQKENI. The chain's CDR3 is CASSPRHLYEQYF. The CDR3 nucleotides are TGTGCCAGCTCACCACGGCACCTCTACGAGCAGTACTTC.

This clone has just a few counts. The V gene is TRBV4-3, the J gene TRBJ2-1; the match to TRBD2 covers 10 bases. The CDR3 runs 18 residues. The J segment lost 3 bases and the V segment lost 0 bases, leaving 8 bases of the junction unmatched. CDR1 and CDR2 from the germline V gene are LGHNA and YSLEER. CDR3 DNA sequence: TGCGCCAGCAGCCAAGAGGTTGTGACTAGCGGGTTCTACAATGAGCAGTTCTTC. Protein sequence: CASSQEVVTSGFYNEQFF.